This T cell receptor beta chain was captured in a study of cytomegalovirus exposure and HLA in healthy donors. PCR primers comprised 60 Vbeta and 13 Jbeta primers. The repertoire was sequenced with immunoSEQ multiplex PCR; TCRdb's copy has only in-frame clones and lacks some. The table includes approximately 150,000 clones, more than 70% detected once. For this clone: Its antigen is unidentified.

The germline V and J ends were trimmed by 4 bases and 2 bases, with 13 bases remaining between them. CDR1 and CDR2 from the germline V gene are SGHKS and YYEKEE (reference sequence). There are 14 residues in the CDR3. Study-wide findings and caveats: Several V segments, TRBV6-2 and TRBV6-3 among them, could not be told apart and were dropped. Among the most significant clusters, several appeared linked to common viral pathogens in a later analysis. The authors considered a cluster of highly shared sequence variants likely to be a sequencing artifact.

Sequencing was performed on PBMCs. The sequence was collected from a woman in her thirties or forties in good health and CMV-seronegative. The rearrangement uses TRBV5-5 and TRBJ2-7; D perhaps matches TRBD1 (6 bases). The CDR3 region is CASSLSRGAYEQYF. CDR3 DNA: TGTGCCAGCAGCCTTAGCAGGGGCGCCTACGAGCAGTACTTC.